The following is a TCR beta chain sequence with its context. Its target is unknown. This entry is derived from a study of T cell responses to AZD1222 COVID-19 vaccine. The CDR3 is made up of 13 amino acids. Deletions cut 2 bases from V and 4 bases from J, with 9 bases between. Per germline, CDR1 LGHNT and CDR2 FRNRAP. Study results and caveats: The donor group comprised mostly white British people and more females; the analysis possibly underestimated clonal diversity. Nearly half of spike-specific TCRs reportedly target variant regions that are unmutated in the B.1.351 and B.1.1.7 variants.

Clones were sequenced by immunoSEQ multiplex PCR, and TCRdb holds only the in-frame ones, with some missing. The data hold around 78,000 clones, with 80% to 90% observed a single time. Sequences were derived from peripheral blood, sampled on day 0 of AZD1222 vaccination. This sequence joins TRBV12-5 and TRBJ2-7, with D perhaps TRBD1 (6 bases). The TCR sequence derives from an adult in good health. The CDR3 region has the DNA TGTGCTAGTGGTTTGACAGGGCGGTACGAGCAGTACTTC. Translating it yields CASGLTGRYEQYF.